This TCR beta chain was captured by sequencing in a study of cytomegalovirus exposure and HLA in healthy donors. Germline-derived CDR1 and CDR2 are SEHNR and FQNEAQ (reference sequence). Deletions cut 4 bases from V and 0 bases from J, with 10 bases between. CDR3 size: 15 residues. The PCR was carried out with 60 Vbeta primers and 13 Jbeta primers. Data came from immunoSEQ multiplex PCR; TCRdb stores just in-frame clones and leaves some out. The sample records 140,000 or so clones, over 75% being singletons. With respect to this clone: Its specificity is unknown.

Study observations and caveats: The study put 150 to 200 TCR beta chains on its list as cytomegalovirus-associated.

This sequence was found in a woman aged 40 to 55 in good health and CMV-seronegative. The sample was PBMCs. The chain employs TRBV7-9 and TRBJ2-1, with D possibly TRBD2 on 5 matching bases. This CDR3 reads CASSSRGSSYNEQFF. The CDR3 DNA reads TGTGCCAGCAGCTCCCGAGGGAGCTCCTACAATGAGCAGTTCTTC.